This entry concerns a single T cell receptor (beta chain). Per the authors' pipeline: By means of reference gene primer amplification, nucleated cell counts were estimated. Using immunoSEQ multiplex PCR, the repertoire was profiled, and TCRdb retains in-frame clones only, with some absent. V, J and clone size are taken as reported in that table, and D and trimming were inferred from the DNA itself. The sample holds 150,000 to 170,000 clones, about four fifths seen once. Germline CDR1 reads SGHDN; CDR2 reads FVKESK. Trimming cost V 3 bases and J 4 bases, with 13 bases left between them. There are 16 residues in the CDR3. These data originate in a study of blood T cell repertoires in COVID-19. The wider study: Specimens from acute and convalescent COVID-19 originated in the United States, Italy and Spain. Sample material is recorded as cDNA or gDNA derived from T cells, B-cell-depleted T cells, or PBMCs.

The chain recombines TRBV14 with TRBJ2-6, with TRBD1 as a possible D gene (5 bases). The sequence derives from a woman aged 55-70 years with acute or convalescent COVID-19. The specimen sequenced was peripheral blood. The DNA for the CDR3 is TGTGCCAGCAGCCACCGCCCAGGGTTGGGGGCCAACGTCCTGACTTTC. Translation: CASSHRPGLGANVLTF.